These T cell receptor beta chains were read from a single sample in a study of blood T cell repertoires in COVID-19. Libraries were prepared by immunoSEQ multiplex PCR; TCRdb keeps only in-frame clonotypes and omits some of them. This table holds about 240,000 clones, around 88% found once. Sequencing was performed on peripheral blood. The receptors derive from a man older than 75 with acute or convalescent COVID-19. Each CDR3 is given with its conserved first and last residue. Each record gives: D gene, clone size, J gene, V gene, CDR3 DNA, CDR3 protein. D genes are given only for firm matches. For some rows the clone size is stated as once, few or many, or as a class when expanded; others skip it.

D: .; size: .; J: TRBJ1-4; V: TRBV5-1; DNA: TGCGCCAGCAGCCCCGGGAGTGTTAATGAAAAACTGTTTTTT; CDR3: CASSPGSVNEKLFF
D: TRBD1; size: .; J: TRBJ1-1; V: TRBV5-4; DNA: TGTGCCTTCTCACAGGGGGCTCAGATGAACACTGAAGCTTTCTTT; CDR3: CAFSQGAQMNTEAFF
D: .; size: .; J: TRBJ1-1; V: TRBV28; DNA: TGTGCCAGCAGTAGAGGCACTGAAGCTTTCTTT; CDR3: CASSRGTEAFF
D: TRBD1; size: .; J: TRBJ1-1; V: TRBV28; DNA: TGTGCCAGCAGTCCGTCCGGACAGGGGAGCACTGAAGCTTTCTTT; CDR3: CASSPSGQGSTEAFF
D: .; size: .; J: TRBJ2-5; V: TRBV5-4; DNA: TGTGCCAGCAGCTTAACAGTGTACCAAGAGACCCAGTACTTC; CDR3: CASSLTVYQETQYF
D: .; size: .; J: TRBJ2-2; V: TRBV6-5; DNA: TGTGCCAGCAAGCGGGACACCCACACCGGGGAGCTGTTTTTT; CDR3: CASKRDTHTGELFF
D: .; size: .; J: TRBJ1-2; V: TRBV27; DNA: TGTGCCAGCAGTTCCGCGGCCACTGGCTACACCTTC; CDR3: CASSSAATGYTF
D: .; size: .; J: TRBJ1-1; V: TRBV28; DNA: TGTGCCAGCAGGCCTGGGAGGGTGAACACTGAAGCTTTCTTT; CDR3: CASRPGRVNTEAFF
D: .; size: .; J: TRBJ1-2; V: TRBV2; DNA: TGTGCCAGCAGGCAGGGCAGTTCTAACTATGGCTACACCTTC; CDR3: CASRQGSSNYGYTF
D: .; size: .; J: TRBJ2-1; V: TRBV5-4; DNA: TGTGCCAGCAGTGGTAGCGGATCCTACAATGAGCAGTTCTTC; CDR3: CASSGSGSYNEQFF
D: TRBD1; size: .; J: TRBJ1-4; V: TRBV4-2; DNA: TGTGCCAGCAGCCAAGAGTACGACAGGGGTGAAAAACTGTTTTTT; CDR3: CASSQEYDRGEKLFF
D: TRBD1; size: .; J: TRBJ1-1; V: TRBV19; DNA: TGTGCCAGTAGTACGCCCCGGGCACAGGGGACCACTGAAGCTTTCTTT; CDR3: CASSTPRAQGTTEAFF
D: .; size: .; J: TRBJ1-6; V: TRBV14; DNA: TGTGCCAGCAGACCAGACAGCTCCTATAATTCACCCCTCCACTTT; CDR3: CASRPDSSYNSPLHF
D: .; size: .; J: TRBJ1-2; V: TRBV5-6; DNA: TGTGCCAGCACCCCGGGGGTTAGGGGTGGCTACACCTTC; CDR3: CASTPGVRGGYTF
D: TRBD1; size: .; J: TRBJ2-7; V: TRBV27; DNA: TGTGCCAGCAGTTACAGGGGGACGGAGCAGTACTTC; CDR3: CASSYRGTEQYF
D: .; size: .; J: TRBJ1-6; V: TRBV14; DNA: TGTGCCAGCAGCCAAGATCAACAGGGTAGATCACCCCTCCACTTT; CDR3: CASSQDQQGRSPLHF
D: .; size: .; J: TRBJ2-3; V: TRBV25-1; DNA: TGTGCCAGCGGGAAGGGAGGGGGTAGCACAGATACGCAGTATTTT; CDR3: CASGKGGGSTDTQYF
D: .; size: .; J: TRBJ1-1; V: TRBV28; DNA: TGTGCCAGCAGTACTATGGACATTGGGGCTTTCTTT; CDR3: CASSTMDIGAFF
D: .; size: .; J: TRBJ1-5; V: TRBV28; DNA: TGTGCCAGCAGTCCGACAGGCAACAATCAGCCCCAGCATTTT; CDR3: CASSPTGNNQPQHF
D: TRBD2; size: .; J: TRBJ2-7; V: TRBV3-1/TRBV3-2; DNA: TGTGCCAGCAGCCAAGATCGAGCGGGAGGCTACGAGCAGTACTTC; CDR3: CASSQDRAGGYEQYF
D: TRBD2; size: .; J: TRBJ2-1; V: TRBV15; DNA: TGTGCCACCAGCCGCCAGGGGCTAGCGGGGGGGAATGAGCAGTTCTTC; CDR3: CATSRQGLAGGNEQFF
D: .; size: .; J: TRBJ2-7; V: TRBV28; DNA: TGTGCCAGCAACCTAGGGGGGAGCGGGAATGGGTACGAGCAGTACTTC; CDR3: CASNLGGSGNGYEQYF
D: TRBD1; size: .; J: TRBJ1-2; V: TRBV27; DNA: TGTGCCAGCAGCCGGGACAGCTACTATGGCTACACCTTC; CDR3: CASSRDSYYGYTF
D: TRBD2; size: .; J: TRBJ2-3; V: TRBV5-6; DNA: TGTGCCAGCAGCTTGGCGGGGGGGCGCGCAGATACGCAGTATTTT; CDR3: CASSLAGGRADTQYF
D: TRBD2; size: once; J: TRBJ2-1; V: TRBV4-1; DNA: TGCGCCAGCAGCCAAGATAGGGCTAGCGGGAGTATAACCTACAATGAGCAGTTCTTC; CDR3: CASSQDRASGSITYNEQFF
D: .; size: .; J: TRBJ2-7; V: TRBV28; DNA: TGTGCCAGCAGCCCCAGCGGGCAAAGCTCCTACGAGCAGTACTTC; CDR3: CASSPSGQSSYEQYF
D: .; size: .; J: TRBJ1-5; V: TRBV4-1; DNA: TGCGCCAGCAGCCAGTACCCCCACAGCGGGGTCAATCAGCCCCAGCATTTT; CDR3: CASSQYPHSGVNQPQHF
D: .; size: .; J: TRBJ1-1; V: TRBV5-4; DNA: TGTGCCAGCAGCTTTGGCTCCTCAATCACTGAAGCTTTCTTT; CDR3: CASSFGSSITEAFF
D: TRBD1; size: .; J: TRBJ1-2; V: TRBV4-3; DNA: TGCGCCAGCAGCCAAGATACGGGACAGGGGAGGGGTATGGCTAGGGCCTTC; CDR3: CASSQDTGQGRGMARAF
D: .; size: once; J: TRBJ1-2; V: TRBV28; DNA: TGTGCCAGCAGTTACCGCCTAACAGGGAGCGGCTACACCTTC; CDR3: CASSYRLTGSGYTF
D: TRBD1; size: once; J: TRBJ2-6; V: TRBV28; DNA: TGTGCCAGCAGCCCCGGGACAGGGATCTCTGGGGCCAACGTCCTGACTTTC; CDR3: CASSPGTGISGANVLTF
D: TRBD1; size: .; J: TRBJ2-1; V: TRBV7-3; DNA: TGTGCCAGCAGCTCCGGACAGGCCTACAATGAGCAGTTCTTC; CDR3: CASSSGQAYNEQFF
D: .; size: .; J: TRBJ1-3; V: TRBV3-1/TRBV3-2; DNA: TGTGCCAGCAGCCAAGATGGAGAGGACTCTGGAAACACCATATATTTT; CDR3: CASSQDGEDSGNTIYF
D: .; size: .; J: TRBJ2-7; V: TRBV29-1; DNA: TGCAGCGTTGGCCGACAGGGAGGCGAGCAGTACTTC; CDR3: CSVGRQGGEQYF
D: .; size: .; J: TRBJ1-3; V: TRBV29-1; DNA: TGCAGCGTTGCCTTACAGGCTCGCTCTGGAAACACCATATATTTT; CDR3: CSVALQARSGNTIYF
D: .; size: .; J: TRBJ1-6; V: TRBV28; DNA: .; CDR3: CASSSSYSPLHF
D: .; size: .; J: TRBJ1-5; V: TRBV24-1; DNA: TGTGCCACCAGTGATTTTCAGGGAAAGCCCCAGCATTTT; CDR3: CATSDFQGKPQHF
D: TRBD1; size: .; J: TRBJ1-6; V: TRBV27; DNA: TGTGCCAGCAGTTTAAGGGGGCGGGGCAGCTCCTATAATTCACCCCTCCACTTT; CDR3: CASSLRGRGSSYNSPLHF
D: TRBD2; size: .; J: TRBJ2-5; V: TRBV5-1; DNA: TGCGCCAGCAGCTTAAAAGCGGGAGGGCCGCGAGAGACCCAGTACTTC; CDR3: CASSLKAGGPRETQYF
D: .; size: .; J: TRBJ2-7; V: TRBV6-1; DNA: TGTGCCAGCAGTTCCCACGGGGGGCCCTACGAGCAGTACTTC; CDR3: CASSSHGGPYEQYF
D: .; size: .; J: TRBJ1-5; V: TRBV18; DNA: TGTGCCAGCTCACCAATCGCAGGGAGCAATCAGCCCCAGCATTTT; CDR3: CASSPIAGSNQPQHF
D: .; size: .; J: TRBJ2-7; V: TRBV5-6; DNA: TGTGCCAGCAGCTTCCGTACCTATTACGAGCAGTACTTC; CDR3: CASSFRTYYEQYF
D: TRBD1; size: once; J: TRBJ1-5; V: TRBV7-9; DNA: TGTGCCAGCAGCCGGGACAGTTATAGCAATCAGCCCCAGCATTTT; CDR3: CASSRDSYSNQPQHF
D: TRBD2; size: .; J: TRBJ2-7; V: TRBV6-6; DNA: TGTGCCACCAGCGGGAGCCCCTACGAGCAGTACTTC; CDR3: CATSGSPYEQYF